This T cell receptor (beta chain) was recovered during a study of T-cell memory formation after mild COVID-19 listed by TCRdb under 2021. Describing the broader study: TCR sequence clusters from the two donors were largely donor specific. Longitudinal TCRalpha and TCRbeta repertoire sequencing tracked T-cell clones expanding and contracting after mild COVID-19 in two donors. The cohort was made up of two young adult volunteers, one female and one male, who were previously healthy. General findings and caveats noted by the study authors: Whether the second-wave clones peaking on day 37 were SARS-CoV-2 specific was not confirmed. From day 15 to 85, contracting clones showed balanced CD4/CD8 phenotypes, whereas a second wave of clones that expanded from day 15 to 37 leaned towards CD4+. Contracting CD4+ clones turned up mainly in the CM and EM memory subsets, whereas EMRA was where CD8+ clones were enriched. Some responding clones were found in pre-infection memory, which suggests that pre-existing cross-reactive memory T cells took part in the SARS-CoV-2 response. Only a couple of mild cases were covered by the study, and larger cohorts that include severe cases with pre-infection samples were considered necessary.

From the germline V gene, CDR1 is KGHSH and CDR2 is LQKENI. Counted from cysteine to phenylalanine, this CDR3 has 15 amino acids. Here the CDR3 DNA is all that survives: 45 bases in frame from base 1. Deletion took 0 bases off V and 3 bases off J, with a span of 9 bases between the germline ends. PBMCs were isolated by Ficoll-Paque density gradient centrifugation. Sequencer: Illumina NovaSeq 6000. TCRalpha and TCRbeta cDNA libraries were built by 5'RACE with constant-segment primers, adding sample barcodes and unique molecular identifiers. Trizol reagent was used to extract RNA from every sample. The libraries were amplified in two PCR steps, and the second step added a second sample barcode and Illumina TruSeq adapters. Sequencing of libraries was performed on an Illumina NovaSeq with 2 x 150 bp paired-end reads. From the authors' description of their analysis: With migec v1.2.7, reads were demultiplexed and then collapsed into UMI-guided consensus sequences. Using mixcr v2.1.11, UMI consensuses were aligned to TRA and TRB V and J templates and then assembled into clonotypes. Clonotypes were classified as expanded or contracted when called significant by both edgeR and NoisET, with noise models trained on biological replicates. For edgeR calls, the cutoffs were a false discovery rate-adjusted p below 0.01 and a log2 fold-change threshold of 1. As an exploratory analysis of dynamics, max-normalized trajectories of the 1000 most abundant clonotypes were examined with PCA combined with hierarchical clustering. Separately sequenced CD4+ and CD8+ repertoires were used to assign the CD4 or CD8 phenotype of responding clones. The public sequencing data were trimmed at Q25 with fastp and processed into clonotypes with MiXCR by TCRdb, which kept only in-frame beta chains. Each record represents a unique CDR3 protein, reported with the most common genes and DNA among its rows. These V and J calls originate from TCRdb's pipeline instead of the authors' own analysis. This sample comprises a few hundred thousand distinct CDR3 sequences, roughly 16% of them detected only once. Around 23% of the sample rests with the top ten.

This clonotype was observed a handful of times. The antigen this receptor binds is unknown. Nothing much larger sits one base from this clone, and base qualities are not available. Material for sequencing was PBMCs or a T cell subset sorted from them (not recorded which). The rearranged chain carries TRBV18 and TRBJ2-1; the D segment might be TRBD1 or TRBD2, since each matches 5 bases. The sequence derives from a man younger than 35 who had mild COVID-19 (a few samples of this study predate the infection). The sample titles of this study are shuffled in the database, so cell type and time point are left out; the donor was told from shared clones. For the CDR3, the sequence is CASSPPGVNYNEQFF. At the DNA level, the sequence is TGTGCCAGCTCACCACCGGGGGTAAACTACAATGAGCAGTTCTTC. Extended through the reference TRBV18 and TRBJ2-1 proteins, this CDR3 yields the full variable domain: NAGVMQNPRHLVRRRGQEARLRCSPMKGHSHVYWYRQLPEEGLKFMVYLQKENIIDESGMPKERFSAEFPKEGPSILRIQQVVRGDSAAYFCASSPPGVNYNEQFFGPGTRLTVL.